This T cell receptor (beta chain) originates from a study of cytomegalovirus exposure and HLA in healthy donors. Study-level findings and limits: With high specificity and sensitivity, the classifier reportedly diagnosed cytomegalovirus status. Compared with the roughly 670-donor mean, an Asian-associated ancestry cluster reportedly had fewer N-insertions, according to a later analysis.

Turning to this clone: The antigen is undetermined.

The CDR3 is made up of 13 amino acids. Trimming removed 6 bases from V and 1 base from J, with 9 bases in between. Germline V gives CDR1 SNHLY, CDR2 FYNNEI. 60 Vbeta and 13 Jbeta primers were used in PCR. Only in-frame clones appear in the TCRdb table, and some are missing; sequencing was by immunoSEQ multiplex PCR. Of under 200,000 clones listed, 75% to 85% were seen once; the top ten hold 7% to 9%. The receptor was derived from a male donor in good health and CMV-seropositive. The V call is TRBV2, the J call TRBJ1-1, with TRBD1 as a possible D gene (6 bases). Source material: PBMCs. This CDR3 reads CASRGAGNTEAFF. CDR3 DNA sequence: TGTGCCAGCAGGGGGGCTGGGAACACTGAAGCTTTCTTT. Together with reference TRBV2 and TRBJ1-1, the CDR3 gives the full variable domain: EPEVTQTPSHQVTQMGQEVILRCVPISNHLYFYWYRQILGQKVEFLVSFYNNEISEKSEIFDDQFSVERPDGSNFTLKIRSTKLEDSAMYFCASRGAGNTEAFFGQGTRLTVV.